The next 19 T cell receptor beta chains were all read from a single sample in a study of Ad26.COV2.S vaccination and SARS-CoV-2 variants (dated by TCRdb to the early 2020s). Interpreted using the paper, the time point label stands for: individuals recovered from natural SARS-CoV-2 infection. To prepare the library, the immunoSEQ multiplex PCR assay was applied. TCRdb stores this immuneACCESS table with in-frame sequences only. Part of the clones is absent; in the studies checked, under half of the shortfall reflects unresolved V genes, and no reason is known for the rest. This sample lists 300,000 to 400,000 clones; under 95% were detected once. The leading ten clones occupy 3% to 5% of the sample. This sample comprised peripheral blood, obtained after recovery from COVID-19. The receptors shown here come from a human donor who had recovered from COVID-19.

This clone came up once. This chain links TRBV9 with TRBJ1-2, with 10 bases that match TRBD1. The CDR3 is 14 amino acids. V was clipped by 0 bases and J by 11 bases; unmatched bases: 7. Looked up from germline, CDR1 is SGDLS and CDR2 is YYNGEE. The CDR3 DNA reads as TGTGCCAGCAGCGTAGGACCGGGACAGGGGAGTTACACCTTC. Translation: CASSVGPGQGSYTF.

The chain has TRBV6-5 and TRBJ2-7; weak D call: TRBD1 (5 bases). V was clipped by 7 bases and J by 5 bases, with 15 bases between them. Germline V gene lookup returns CDR1 MNHEY and CDR2 SVGAGI. This CDR3 contains 13 residues. The CDR3 region is CASTQRGRDEQYF. CDR3 nucleotides: TGTGCCAGCACCCAAAGGGGCAGGGACGAGCAGTACTTC.

This clone was seen just once. The rearrangement uses TRBV7-2 and TRBJ2-7; D gene uncertain. V lost 1 base and J 4 bases, leaving 8 bases between the germline ends. CDR3 size: 13 residues. CDR1 is SGHTA, CDR2 FQGNSA, per germline. The CDR3 nucleotides read TGTGCCAGCAGCTTAGGATGGGTATACGAGCAGTACTTC. Translated: CASSLGWVYEQYF.

The V and J genes are TRBV7-9 and TRBJ1-2; possibly TRBD1 for D (6 bases). Germline-derived CDR1 and CDR2 are SEHNR and FQNEAQ (reference sequence). Deletions cut 1 base from V and 3 bases from J, with 6 bases between. The CDR3 has 13 amino acids. The DNA for the CDR3 is TGTGCCAGCAGCTTAGGGACAGACTATGGCTACACCTTC. This translates into CASSLGTDYGYTF.

The sample holds one count of this clone. V and J are TRBV9 and TRBJ2-1, with D tentatively TRBD1 (5 bases). The CDR3 length is 17 residues. CDR1 and CDR2 (germline): SGDLS, YYNGEE. V was shortened by 1 base and J by 4 bases, with 18 bases between the two germline ends. The CDR3 spells CASSVTSGLVRYNEQFF. The DNA of the CDR3 is TGTGCCAGCAGCGTAACCTCAGGGCTAGTACGGTACAATGAGCAGTTCTTC.

The V and J genes are TRBV28 and TRBJ2-6; no firm D call. CDR3 size: 15 residues. The germline V gene has CDR1 MDHEN and CDR2 SYDVKM. Trimming stripped 5 bases from V and 2 bases from J, with 10 bases between. CDR3 nucleotides: TGTGCCAGCAGTCCTATAATGACTGGGGCCAACGTCCTGACTTTC. Translating it yields CASSPIMTGANVLTF. The whole variable domain, remainder taken from reference TRBV28 and TRBJ2-6, is DVKVTQSSRYLVKRTGEKVFLECVQDMDHENMFWYRQDPGLGLRLIYFSYDVKMKEKGDIPEGYSVSREKKERFSLILESASTNQTSMYLCASSPIMTGANVLTFGAGSRLTVL.

This clone was detected only a few times. This rearrangement joins TRBV15 to TRBJ1-2, with D perhaps TRBD1 (5 bases). V was clipped by 3 bases and J by 0 bases, with 11 bases between them. The CDR3 runs 15 residues. Per the germline V gene, CDR1 is LNHNV and CDR2 is YYDKDF (reference sequence). CDR3 sequence reads: CATSSLGGSNYGYTF. As DNA, the CDR3 is TGTGCCACCAGCAGCCTGGGGGGATCTAACTATGGCTACACCTTC.

V gene TRBV6-5 combines with J gene TRBJ1-3, with TRBD1 matching 7 bases. V trimming: 0 bases; J trimming: 2 bases; junction bases outside the gene matches: 4. Germline CDR1 and CDR2: MNHEY and SVGAGI. The CDR3 runs to 16 residues. CDR3 DNA sequence: TGTGCCAGCAGTTACTCGAACAGGGGAGCTGGAAACACCATATATTTT. Protein: CASSYSNRGAGNTIYF.

This clone was counted a few times. V and J are TRBV2 and TRBJ1-2; D is ambiguous. Deletions cut 7 bases from V and 6 bases from J, with 3 bases between. The germline V gene encodes CDR1 SNHLY and CDR2 FYNNEI. The CDR3 contains 9 residues. The CDR3 DNA sequence: TGTGCCAGCATAGATGGCTACACCTTC. Translating gives CASIDGYTF.

The V call is TRBV7-3, the J call TRBJ1-1, with no clear D. V lost 5 bases and J 0 bases, leaving 10 bases between the germline ends. Looked up from germline, CDR1 is SGHTA and CDR2 is FQGTGA. The CDR3 has 14 residues. The CDR3: CASSPRPLNTEAFF. The CDR3 DNA follows: TGTGCCAGCAGCCCCCGGCCCTTGAACACTGAAGCTTTCTTT.

The V and J genes are TRBV19 and TRBJ2-3, with 9 bases lining up with TRBD2. V lost 5 bases and J lost 1; bases outside the gene matches: 4. Looked up from germline, CDR1 is LNHDA and CDR2 is SQIVND (reference sequence). The CDR3 covers 15 residues. CDR3 in DNA: TGTGCCAGTAGTCTCAGCGGGGGGCGCACAGATACGCAGTATTTT. As protein: CASSLSGGRTDTQYF.

The rearrangement joins TRBV19 to TRBJ1-1; no clear D. Germline CDR1 reads LNHDA; CDR2 reads SQIVND (reference sequence). Between the trimmed V and J ends, which lost 7 bases and 4 bases, there was a span of 16 bases. This CDR3 spans 14 amino acids. The CDR3, as DNA: TGTGCCAGTACTTCTGGAGGAACGGGCACTGAAGCTTTCTTT. This gives the protein CASTSGGTGTEAFF.

This rearrangement joins TRBV9 to TRBJ2-3; the D is unclear. Germline values: CDR1 SGDLS, CDR2 YYNGEE. V was clipped by 2 bases and J by 4 bases, with 8 bases between them. The CDR3 has 13 amino acids. Written as DNA, the CDR3 is TGTGCCAGCAGCGTGGCTGGCCCAGATACGCAGTATTTT. Translation: CASSVAGPDTQYF.

This sequence joins TRBV5-1 and TRBJ1-1; D possibly corresponds to TRBD1 (5 bases). CDR1 is SGHRS, CDR2 YFSETQ, per germline. Trimming pared 0 bases from V and 7 bases from J, leaving 10 bases between. This CDR3 is 13 amino acids long. The CDR3 DNA reads TGCGCCAGCAGCTTGGTAGGGGCCGGTGAAGCTTTCTTT. It yields the protein CASSLVGAGEAFF.

The chain couples TRBV19 to TRBJ1-1; TRBD1 is a possible D gene (5 bases). The V end lost 3 bases, the J end lost 4 bases, and 9 bases lay between the germline ends. Looked up from germline, CDR1 is LNHDA and CDR2 is SQIVND (reference sequence). The CDR3 covers 13 residues. In DNA, the CDR3 is TGTGCCAGTAGTATGGAGGGGATCACTGAAGCTTTCTTT. Protein sequence: CASSMEGITEAFF.

The V call is TRBV2, the J call TRBJ1-5; D might be TRBD1 (6 bases). The CDR3 extends over 13 amino acids. V was trimmed by 7 bases and J by 7 bases, leaving 14 bases between them. Germline lookup yields CDR1 SNHLY and CDR2 FYNNEI. CDR3 region: CASMTGLRQPQHF. The CDR3 nucleotides are TGTGCCAGCATGACAGGCTTACGACAGCCCCAGCATTTT.

The rearrangement joins TRBV5-8 to TRBJ1-1; weak D call: TRBD1 (6 bases). The CDR3 covers 15 residues. V was clipped by 4 bases and J by 6 bases, with 19 bases between them. Germline CDR1 reads SGHTS; CDR2 reads YDEGEE. CDR3: CASSNPQGGRAEAFF. CDR3 DNA: TGTGCCAGCAGCAACCCACAGGGCGGGAGGGCTGAAGCTTTCTTT.

The rearrangement joins TRBV24-1 to TRBJ1-1; no reliable D call. Trimming cost V 1 base and J 0 bases, with 5 bases left between them. The germline V gene has CDR1 KGHDR and CDR2 SFDVKD. There are 14 residues in the CDR3. CDR3 in DNA: TGTGCCACCAGTGATTTAGGGATGAACACTGAAGCTTTCTTT. Translating gives CATSDLGMNTEAFF.

This clone was detected only once. This chain uses TRBV6-5 with TRBJ2-2, with D maybe TRBD1 (5 bases). The CDR3 contains 14 residues. Germline lookup yields CDR1 MNHEY and CDR2 SVGAGI. Trimming left V 6 bases short and J 0 bases short, with 8 bases between. The DNA for the CDR3 is TGTGCCAGCAGACGGACAACGAACACCGGGGAGCTGTTTTTT. It encodes CASRRTTNTGELFF.